The 12 T cell receptor beta chains below all came from one sample that was sequenced in a study of cytomegalovirus exposure and HLA in healthy donors. This PCR relied on a set of 60 Vbeta primers and 13 Jbeta primers. Data came from immunoSEQ multiplex PCR; TCRdb stores just in-frame clones and leaves some out. The sample carries fewer than 100,000 clones, around 82% recorded once. Sample: PBMCs. The receptors originated from a man aged 40-55 years in good health and CMV-seronegative.

This sequence joins TRBV5-6 and TRBJ2-7; D remains ambiguous. With 0 bases removed from V and 3 bases from J, the gap between germline ends came to 10 bases. The CDR3 contains 14 residues. The V gene's germline CDR1 is SGHDT and CDR2 YYEEEE. CDR3 sequence: CASSLGLDGYEQYF. DNA for the CDR3: TGTGCCAGCAGCTTGGGGCTAGACGGCTACGAGCAGTACTTC.

The sample holds one count of this clone. The chain couples TRBV12-5 to TRBJ2-1, with 9 bases aligning to TRBD2. The length of the CDR3 is 16 residues. Germline V CDR1 and CDR2: LGHNT, FRNRAP. V trimming: 0 bases; J trimming: 8 bases; junction bases outside the gene matches: 8. As DNA, the CDR3 is TGTGCTAGTGGTTTGGTAACCGGGACTAGCACCTATGAGCAGTTCTTC. This translates into CASGLVTGTSTYEQFF.

The chain combines TRBV28 with TRBJ1-1; 11 bases match TRBD1. Germline V gives CDR1 MDHEN, CDR2 SYDVKM. The CDR3 totals 16 residues. The ends lost 2 bases at V and 4 bases at J; junction bases unmatched: 6. The DNA for the CDR3 is TGTGCCAGCAGTTTAGGACAGGGGGCGTGGAGCACTGAAGCTTTCTTT. Residues: CASSLGQGAWSTEAFF.

This chain uses TRBV7-2 with TRBJ2-1, with D possibly TRBD2 on 7 matching bases. This CDR3 is built from 15 residues. V lost 1 base, J lost 8 bases, and 15 bases lay in between. Germline V gene data show CDR1 as SGHTA and CDR2 as FQGNSA. The CDR3 sequence: CASSLVGGGRDEQFF. In DNA, the CDR3 is TGTGCCAGCAGCTTAGTAGGGGGGGGCCGCGATGAGCAGTTCTTC.

The rearrangement joins TRBV27 to TRBJ2-7; TRBD1 matches at 9 bases. Unmatched junction bases numbered 10, after V lost 3 bases and J lost 7 bases. The CDR3 length is 15 residues. Germline values: CDR1 MNHEY, CDR2 SMNVEV (reference sequence). The CDR3 spells CASSFAGTGTLEQYF. CDR3 sequence (DNA): TGTGCCAGCAGTTTTGCCGGGACAGGGACCTTGGAGCAGTACTTC.

The chain is built from TRBV4-1 and TRBJ2-5, with a possible D match to TRBD2 (6 bases). The end of the DNA fits TRBJ2-7 better, so the J call may be wrong. CDR3 length: 19 amino acids. Germline V gives CDR1 MGHRA, CDR2 YSYEKL. The CDR3 is CASSQDIPRAREITDEQYF. Here the CDR3 DNA reads TGCGCCAGCAGCCAAGATATCCCCCGCGCGCGGGAAATTACCGACGAGCAGTACTTC.

Only a few counts were recorded for this clone. V gene TRBV6-1 combines with J gene TRBJ1-6; no definite D call. Germline V gene sequence: CDR1 MNHNS, CDR2 SASEGT. The V and J ends lost 3 bases and 12 bases respectively, with 12 bases between them. This CDR3 contains 13 residues. CDR3 sequence reads: CASSDEAVIPLHF. The CDR3 DNA is TGTGCCAGCAGTGACGAGGCAGTCATACCCCTCCACTTT.

The V gene is TRBV7-8, the J gene TRBJ1-5, with 9 bases identical to TRBD1. The CDR3 spans 18 residues. Germline-derived CDR1 and CDR2 are SGHVS and FQNEAQ. Losses at the gene ends were 5 bases for V and 4 bases for J; bases not matched to a gene: 15. The CDR3 here is CASSQGTGSALGNQPQHF. As DNA, the CDR3 is TGTGCCAGCAGCCAGGGGACAGGGTCAGCTCTGGGGAATCAGCCCCAGCATTTT.

The chain is built from TRBV7-9 and TRBJ1-2; D uncertain. The V and J ends lost 5 bases and 2 bases respectively, with 12 bases between them. Germline CDR1 and CDR2: SEHNR and FQNEAQ (reference sequence). The CDR3 runs to 14 residues. The CDR3 DNA follows: TGTGCCAGCAGCCCGGGGATGATGAACTATGGCTACACCTTC. Protein: CASSPGMMNYGYTF.

This chain connects TRBV9 to TRBJ1-6; TRBD1 matches at 9 bases. This CDR3 region has 16 residues. In germline, CDR1 is SGDLS, CDR2 YYNGEE. Trimming cost V 4 bases and J 5 bases; bases outside gene matches: 7. In DNA, the CDR3 is TGTGCCAGCAGCCCTCGGACAGGGGTGAATAATTCACCCCTCCACTTT. Its translation: CASSPRTGVNNSPLHF.

The chain joins TRBV5-6 to TRBJ2-1; tentative D call: TRBD1 (6 bases). The CDR3 has 13 residues. In germline, CDR1 is SGHDT, CDR2 YYEEEE. V was pared by 2 bases and J by 9 bases, with 12 bases between. CDR3 coding DNA: TGTGCCAGCAGCTTCAGGGGATACGGTGAGCAGTTCTTC. It yields the protein CASSFRGYGEQFF.

V and J are TRBV18 and TRBJ1-4; TRBD1 agrees at 9 bases. The CDR3 runs to 15 residues. V was pared by 4 bases and J by 5 bases, with 5 bases of the junction left unmatched. CDR1 KGHSH and CDR2 LQKENI come from the germline V gene. CDR3: CASSRDRDLNEKLFF. CDR3 DNA: TGTGCCAGCTCACGGGACAGGGACTTGAATGAAAAACTGTTTTTT.